This TCR beta chain was identified in a study of blood T cell repertoires in COVID-19. As for the study in general: The United States, Italy and Spain provided the acute and convalescent COVID-19 samples. Sample material is recorded as cDNA or gDNA derived from T cells, B-cell-depleted T cells, or PBMCs.

Trimming took off 3 bases at V and 2 bases at J, with 10 bases between the two ends. Germline lookup yields CDR1 MDHEN and CDR2 SYDVKM. This CDR3 contains 14 residues. In the source study's methods: Amplification with reference gene primers provided the estimates of nucleated cell counts. The table came from immunoSEQ multiplex PCR; TCRdb's copy has only in-frame clones and leaves some out. V, J and clone size were drawn from that table, and D and trimming were deduced from the DNA. The sample includes 380,000 or so clones, roughly 77% of them seen just once. What was sequenced was peripheral blood. The sequence derives from a human donor with acute or convalescent COVID-19. The donor label of this sample is uncertain. The chain recombines TRBV28 with TRBJ1-2; no clear D gene. CDR3 nucleotides: TGTGCCAGCAGTTTGGAGGACGTAAACTATGGCTACACCTTC. Its translation is CASSLEDVNYGYTF.